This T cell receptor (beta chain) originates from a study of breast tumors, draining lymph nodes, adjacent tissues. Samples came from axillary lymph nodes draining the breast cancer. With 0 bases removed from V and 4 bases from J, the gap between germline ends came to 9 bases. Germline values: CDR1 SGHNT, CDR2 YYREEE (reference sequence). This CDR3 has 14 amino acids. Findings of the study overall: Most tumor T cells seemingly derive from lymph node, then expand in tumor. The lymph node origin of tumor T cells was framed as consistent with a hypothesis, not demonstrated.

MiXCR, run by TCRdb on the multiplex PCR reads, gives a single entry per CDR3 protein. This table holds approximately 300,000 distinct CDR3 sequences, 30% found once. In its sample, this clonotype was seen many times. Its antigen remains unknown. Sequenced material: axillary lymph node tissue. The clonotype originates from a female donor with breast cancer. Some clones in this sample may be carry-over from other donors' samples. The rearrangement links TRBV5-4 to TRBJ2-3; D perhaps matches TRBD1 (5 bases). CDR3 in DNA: TGTGCCAGCAGCTTGGAGGGGCGCCCAGATACGCAGTATTTT. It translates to CASSLEGRPDTQYF.